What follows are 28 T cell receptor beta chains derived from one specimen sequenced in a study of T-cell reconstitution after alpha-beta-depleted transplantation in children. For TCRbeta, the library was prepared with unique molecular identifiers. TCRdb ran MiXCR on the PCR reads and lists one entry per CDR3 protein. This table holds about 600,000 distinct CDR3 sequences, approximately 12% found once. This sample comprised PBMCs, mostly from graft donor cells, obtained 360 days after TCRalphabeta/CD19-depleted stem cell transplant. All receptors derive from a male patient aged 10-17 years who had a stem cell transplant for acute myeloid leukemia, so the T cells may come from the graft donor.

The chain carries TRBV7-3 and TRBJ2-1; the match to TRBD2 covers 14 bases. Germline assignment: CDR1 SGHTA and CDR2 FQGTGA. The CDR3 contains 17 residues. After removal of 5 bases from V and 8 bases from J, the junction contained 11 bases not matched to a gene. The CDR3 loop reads CASSPPGLAGVMDEQFF. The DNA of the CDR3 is TGTGCCAGCAGCCCACCGGGACTAGCGGGAGTGATGGATGAGCAGTTCTTC.

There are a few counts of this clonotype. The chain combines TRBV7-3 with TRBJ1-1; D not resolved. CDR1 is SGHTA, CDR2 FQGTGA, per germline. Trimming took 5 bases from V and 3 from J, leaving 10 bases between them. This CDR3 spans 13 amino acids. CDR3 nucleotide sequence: TGTGCCAGCAGCCCCGATCCCTACACTGAAGCTTTCTTT. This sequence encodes CASSPDPYTEAFF. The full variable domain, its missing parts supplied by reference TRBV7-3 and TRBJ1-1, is GAGVSQTPSNKVTEKGKYVELRCDPISGHTALYWYRQSLGQGPEFLIYFQGTGAADDSGLPNDRFFAVRPEGSVSTLKIQRTERGDSAVYLCASSPDPYTEAFFGQGTRLTVV.

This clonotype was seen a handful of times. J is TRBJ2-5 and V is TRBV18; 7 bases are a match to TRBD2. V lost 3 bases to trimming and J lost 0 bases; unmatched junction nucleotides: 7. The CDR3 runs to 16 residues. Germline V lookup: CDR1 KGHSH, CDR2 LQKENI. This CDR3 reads CASSPDGRPYQETQYF. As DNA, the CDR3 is TGTGCCAGCTCACCCGACGGGAGGCCGTACCAAGAGACCCAGTACTTC.

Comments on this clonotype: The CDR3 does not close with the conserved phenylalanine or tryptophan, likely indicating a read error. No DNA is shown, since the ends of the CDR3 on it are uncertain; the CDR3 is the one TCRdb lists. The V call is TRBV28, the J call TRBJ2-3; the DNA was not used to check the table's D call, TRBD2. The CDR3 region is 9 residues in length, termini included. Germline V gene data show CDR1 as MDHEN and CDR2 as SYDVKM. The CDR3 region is CASRRPGLL.

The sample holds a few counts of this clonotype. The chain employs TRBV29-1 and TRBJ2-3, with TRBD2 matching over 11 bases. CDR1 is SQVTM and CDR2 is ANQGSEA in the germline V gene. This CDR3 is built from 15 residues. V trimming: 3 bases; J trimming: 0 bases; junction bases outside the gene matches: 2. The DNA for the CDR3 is TGCAGCGTTGATCTAGCGGGAGGCAGCACAGATACGCAGTATTTT. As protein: CSVDLAGGSTDTQYF.

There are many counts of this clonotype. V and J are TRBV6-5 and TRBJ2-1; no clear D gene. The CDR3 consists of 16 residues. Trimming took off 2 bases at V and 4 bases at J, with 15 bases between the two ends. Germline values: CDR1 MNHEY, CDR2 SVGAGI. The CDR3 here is CASSYVPPSEYNEQFF. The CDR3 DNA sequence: TGTGCCAGCAGTTACGTCCCCCCGAGTGAGTACAATGAGCAGTTCTTC.

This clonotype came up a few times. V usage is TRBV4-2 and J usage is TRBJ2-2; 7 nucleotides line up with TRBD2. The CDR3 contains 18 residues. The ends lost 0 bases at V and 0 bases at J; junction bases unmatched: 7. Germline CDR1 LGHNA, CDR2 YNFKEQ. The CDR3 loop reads CASSQDRGEPTNTGELFF. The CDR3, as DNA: TGTGCCAGCAGCCAAGATCGGGGGGAACCCACGAACACCGGGGAGCTGTTTTTT.

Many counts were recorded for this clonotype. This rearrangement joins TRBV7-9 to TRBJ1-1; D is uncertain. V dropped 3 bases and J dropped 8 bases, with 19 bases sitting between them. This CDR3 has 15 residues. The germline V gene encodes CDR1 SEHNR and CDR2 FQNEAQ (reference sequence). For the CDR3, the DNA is TGTGCCAGCAGCTTCCAGGTACCGAGGAAGTCAGAAGCTTTCTTT. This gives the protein CASSFQVPRKSEAFF.

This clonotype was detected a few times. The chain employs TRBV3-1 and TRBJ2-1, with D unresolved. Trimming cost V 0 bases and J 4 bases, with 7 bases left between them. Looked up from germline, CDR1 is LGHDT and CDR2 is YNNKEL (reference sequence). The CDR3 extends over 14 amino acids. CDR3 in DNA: TGTGCCAGCAGCCAAGATGTTAGTTACAATGAGCAGTTCTTC. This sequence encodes CASSQDVSYNEQFF.

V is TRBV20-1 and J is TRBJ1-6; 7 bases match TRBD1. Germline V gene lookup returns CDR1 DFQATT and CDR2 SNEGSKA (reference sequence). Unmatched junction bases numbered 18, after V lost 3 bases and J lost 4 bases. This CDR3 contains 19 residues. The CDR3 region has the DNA TGCAGTGCTAGCCTCTTACAGGGGAGCCCGTGGAGTTATAATTCACCCCTCCACTTT. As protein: CSASLLQGSPWSYNSPLHF.

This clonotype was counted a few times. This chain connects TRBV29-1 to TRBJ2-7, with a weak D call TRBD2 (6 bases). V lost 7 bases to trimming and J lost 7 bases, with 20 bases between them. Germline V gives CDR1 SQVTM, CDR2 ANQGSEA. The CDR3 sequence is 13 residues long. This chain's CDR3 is CSGTGASLGEQYF. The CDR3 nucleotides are TGCAGCGGGACGGGAGCGTCTCTCGGGGAGCAGTACTTC.

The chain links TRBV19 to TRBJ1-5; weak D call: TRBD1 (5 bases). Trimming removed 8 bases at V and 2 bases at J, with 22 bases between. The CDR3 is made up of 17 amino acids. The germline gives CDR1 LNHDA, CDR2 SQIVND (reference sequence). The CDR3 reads CASCRSGGYIGNQPQHF. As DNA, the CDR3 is TGTGCCAGTTGTAGGTCGGGGGGATATATTGGCAATCAGCCCCAGCATTTT.

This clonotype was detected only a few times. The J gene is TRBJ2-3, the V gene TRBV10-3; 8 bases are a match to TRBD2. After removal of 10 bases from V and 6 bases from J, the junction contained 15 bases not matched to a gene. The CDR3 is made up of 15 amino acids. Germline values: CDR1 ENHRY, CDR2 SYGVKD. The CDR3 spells CATTRGGLDMDTQYF. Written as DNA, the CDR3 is TGTGCCACCACCCGGGGGGGACTCGATATGGATACGCAGTATTTT.

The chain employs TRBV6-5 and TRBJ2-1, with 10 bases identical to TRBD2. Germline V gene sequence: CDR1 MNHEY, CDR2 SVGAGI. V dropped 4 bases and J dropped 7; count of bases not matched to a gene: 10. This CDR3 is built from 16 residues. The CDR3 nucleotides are TGTGCCAGCAGTTTCCGGACTAGCGGCTACAATAATGAGCAGTTCTTC. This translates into CASSFRTSGYNNEQFF.

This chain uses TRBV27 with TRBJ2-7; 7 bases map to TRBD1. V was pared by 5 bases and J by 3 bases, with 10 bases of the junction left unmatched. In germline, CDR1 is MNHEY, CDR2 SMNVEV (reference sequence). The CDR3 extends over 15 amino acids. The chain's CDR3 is CASSARQGPIYEQYF. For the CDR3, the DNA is TGTGCCAGCAGTGCTCGACAGGGCCCTATCTACGAGCAGTACTTC.

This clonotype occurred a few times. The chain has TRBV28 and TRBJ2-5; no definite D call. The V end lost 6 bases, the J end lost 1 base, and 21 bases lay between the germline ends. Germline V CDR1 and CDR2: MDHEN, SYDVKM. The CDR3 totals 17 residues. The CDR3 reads CASSLTHFDFIQETQYF. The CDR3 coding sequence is TGTGCCAGCAGCCTCACCCATTTCGACTTTATCCAAGAGACCCAGTACTTC.

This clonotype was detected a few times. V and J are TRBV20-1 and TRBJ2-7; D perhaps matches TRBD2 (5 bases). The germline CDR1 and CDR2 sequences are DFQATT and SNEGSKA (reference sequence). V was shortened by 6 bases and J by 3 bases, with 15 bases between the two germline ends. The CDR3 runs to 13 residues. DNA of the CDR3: TGCAGTGCCCCAACCGACGGGGACTACGAGCAGTACTTC. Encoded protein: CSAPTDGDYEQYF.

CDR3 nucleotide sequence: TGTGCCAGCAGCCAATCCCTCGGACTAGCGGGAGGGCCTTCCTACAATGAGCAGTTCTTC. Protein product: CASSQSLGLAGGPSYNEQFF. The V gene is TRBV4-2, the J gene TRBJ2-1, with 15 positions matching TRBD2. Trimming cost V 2 bases and J 1 base; bases outside gene matches: 9. Germline V gene lookup returns CDR1 LGHNA and CDR2 YNFKEQ. This CDR3 comprises 20 residues.

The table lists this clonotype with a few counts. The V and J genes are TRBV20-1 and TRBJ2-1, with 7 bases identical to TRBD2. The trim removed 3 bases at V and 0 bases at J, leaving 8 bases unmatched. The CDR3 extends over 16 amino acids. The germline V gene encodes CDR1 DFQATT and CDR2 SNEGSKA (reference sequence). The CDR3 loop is CSARGILAYSYNEQFF. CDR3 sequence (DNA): TGCAGTGCTAGGGGCATACTAGCGTACTCCTACAATGAGCAGTTCTTC.

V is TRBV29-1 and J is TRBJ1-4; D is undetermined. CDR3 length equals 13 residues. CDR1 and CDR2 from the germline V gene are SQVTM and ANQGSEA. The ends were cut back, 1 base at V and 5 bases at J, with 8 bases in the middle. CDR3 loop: CSVEAVPNEKLFF. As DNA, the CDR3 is TGCAGCGTTGAAGCAGTACCGAATGAAAAACTGTTTTTT.

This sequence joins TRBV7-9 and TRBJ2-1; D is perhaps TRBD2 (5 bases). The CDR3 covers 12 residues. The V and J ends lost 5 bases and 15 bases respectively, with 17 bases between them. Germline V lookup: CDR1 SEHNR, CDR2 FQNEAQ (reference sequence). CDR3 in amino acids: CASSRNSGFPFF. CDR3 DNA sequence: TGTGCCAGCAGCAGGAACTCGGGGTTTCCGTTCTTC.

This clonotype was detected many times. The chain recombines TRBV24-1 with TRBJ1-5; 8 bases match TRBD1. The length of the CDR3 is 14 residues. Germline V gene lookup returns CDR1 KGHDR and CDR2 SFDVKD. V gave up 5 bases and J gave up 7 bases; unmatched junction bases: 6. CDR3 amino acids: CATSVTGERQPQHF. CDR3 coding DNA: TGTGCCACCAGTGTGACAGGGGAGCGGCAGCCCCAGCATTTT.

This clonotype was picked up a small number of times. The CDR3: CASSVGRSSYNEQFF. CDR3 in DNA: TGTGCCAGCAGTGTCGGCCGAAGCTCCTACAATGAGCAGTTCTTC. The gene calls are TRBV25-1 and TRBJ2-1; D gene unclear. V lost 4 bases to trimming and J lost 0 bases, with 10 bases between them. The CDR3 spans 15 residues. Germline lookup yields CDR1 MGHDK and CDR2 SYGVNS.

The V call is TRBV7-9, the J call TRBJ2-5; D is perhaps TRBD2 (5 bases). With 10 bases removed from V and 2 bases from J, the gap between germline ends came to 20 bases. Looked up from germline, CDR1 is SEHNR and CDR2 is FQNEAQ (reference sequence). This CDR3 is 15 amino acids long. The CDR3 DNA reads TGTGCCACCGGGGAGCCTCCCCCCCCACAAGAGACCCAGTACTTC. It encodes CATGEPPPPQETQYF. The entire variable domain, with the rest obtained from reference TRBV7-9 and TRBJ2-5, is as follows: DTGVSQNPRHKITKRGQNVTFRCDPISEHNRLYWYRQTLGQGPEFLTYFQNEAQLEKSRLLSDRFSAERPKGSFSTLEIQRTEQGDSAMYLCATGEPPPPQETQYFGPGTRLLVL.

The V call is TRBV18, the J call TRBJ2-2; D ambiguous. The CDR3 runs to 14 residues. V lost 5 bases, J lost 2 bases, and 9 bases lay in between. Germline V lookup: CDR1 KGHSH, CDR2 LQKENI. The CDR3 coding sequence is TGTGCCAGCTCAGAGGCTCTTAACACCGGGGAGCTGTTTTTT. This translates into CASSEALNTGELFF.

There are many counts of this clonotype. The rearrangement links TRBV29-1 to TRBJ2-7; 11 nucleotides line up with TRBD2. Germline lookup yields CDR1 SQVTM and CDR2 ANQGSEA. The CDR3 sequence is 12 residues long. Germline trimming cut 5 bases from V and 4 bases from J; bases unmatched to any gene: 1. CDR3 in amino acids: CSVLAGGYEQYF. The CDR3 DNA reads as TGCAGCGTTTTAGCGGGAGGGTACGAGCAGTACTTC.

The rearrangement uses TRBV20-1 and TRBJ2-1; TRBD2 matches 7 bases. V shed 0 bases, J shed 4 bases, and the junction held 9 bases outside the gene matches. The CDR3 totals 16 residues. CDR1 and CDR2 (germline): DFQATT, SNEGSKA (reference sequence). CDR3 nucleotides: TGCAGTGCTAGAGATTACAGGACTAGTATTTACAATGAGCAGTTCTTC. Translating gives CSARDYRTSIYNEQFF.

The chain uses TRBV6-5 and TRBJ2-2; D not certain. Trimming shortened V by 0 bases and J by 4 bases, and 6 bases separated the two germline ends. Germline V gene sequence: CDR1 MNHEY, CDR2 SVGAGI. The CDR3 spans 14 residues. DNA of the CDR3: TGTGCCAGCAGTTACTCGACCTTCACCGGGGAGCTGTTTTTT. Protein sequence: CASSYSTFTGELFF.